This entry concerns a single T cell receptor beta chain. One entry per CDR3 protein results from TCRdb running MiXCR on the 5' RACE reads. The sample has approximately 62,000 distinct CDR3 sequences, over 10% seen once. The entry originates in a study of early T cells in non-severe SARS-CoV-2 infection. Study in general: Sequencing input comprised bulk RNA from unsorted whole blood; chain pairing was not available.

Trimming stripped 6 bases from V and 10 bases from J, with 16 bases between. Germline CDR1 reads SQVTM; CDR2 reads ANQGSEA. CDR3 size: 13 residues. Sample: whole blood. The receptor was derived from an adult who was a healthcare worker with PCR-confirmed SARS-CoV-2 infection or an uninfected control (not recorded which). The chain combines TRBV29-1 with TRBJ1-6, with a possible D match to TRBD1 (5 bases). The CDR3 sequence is CSVRDARGSPLHF. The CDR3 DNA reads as TGCAGCGTGAGGGACGCCCGAGGCTCACCCCTCCACTTT.